The subject of this entry is one T cell receptor (beta chain). What it recognizes is unknown. Unique molecular identifiers were built into the TCRbeta library. TCRdb fed the PCR reads into MiXCR, producing one record per CDR3 protein. The data contain 780,000 or so distinct CDR3 sequences, 16% of them singletons. The data were obtained in a study of T-cell reconstitution after alpha-beta-depleted transplantation in children. Deletions cut 0 bases from V and 12 bases from J, with 6 bases between. Germline assignment: CDR1 SGHDN and CDR2 FVKESK. The CDR3 is made up of 11 amino acids. Study conclusions and caveats: The high TCRbeta diversity at day 60 in some patients came from surviving recipient T cells and thymic progenitors. Fresh T-cell production supplied most of the T-cell counts and diversity seen one year after transplant. Several hundred expanded graft clones reportedly were the source of alpha-beta T cells about two months after transplant.

The V call is TRBV14, the J call TRBJ2-1; D call uncertain. Sequenced here: PBMCs, mostly from graft donor cells, sampled 360 days after TCRalphabeta/CD19-depleted stem cell transplant. This sequence originates from a male patient between 5 and 17 years old who had a stem cell transplant for acute lymphoblastic leukemia, so the T cells may come from the graft donor. For the CDR3, the DNA is TGTGCCAGCAGCCAAGAATTTCTGCAGTTCTTC. Translating gives CASSQEFLQFF.